The subject of this entry is one T cell receptor beta chain. This record comes from a study of blood T cell repertoires in COVID-19. Across the study: Samples taken during acute and convalescent COVID-19 were collected in the United States, Italy and Spain. The analysed material was cDNA or gDNA that came from T cells, B-cell-depleted T cells, or PBMCs.

Clones were sequenced by immunoSEQ multiplex PCR, and TCRdb holds only the in-frame ones, with some missing. The sample has about 220,000 clones; 80% to 90% are singletons. The germline V gene has CDR1 SGHDT and CDR2 YYEEEE. Trimming stripped 4 bases from V and 5 bases from J, with 24 bases between. The CDR3 runs to 17 residues. The chain recombines TRBV5-6 with TRBJ1-2; weak D call: TRBD1 (6 bases). Sequenced sample: peripheral blood. The receptor was isolated from a woman in her 70s with acute or convalescent COVID-19. The DNA for the CDR3 is TGTGCCAGCAGCACCTTAGGGCAGCAAGGGCAGGGGTATGGCTACACCTTC. It encodes CASSTLGQQGQGYGYTF.